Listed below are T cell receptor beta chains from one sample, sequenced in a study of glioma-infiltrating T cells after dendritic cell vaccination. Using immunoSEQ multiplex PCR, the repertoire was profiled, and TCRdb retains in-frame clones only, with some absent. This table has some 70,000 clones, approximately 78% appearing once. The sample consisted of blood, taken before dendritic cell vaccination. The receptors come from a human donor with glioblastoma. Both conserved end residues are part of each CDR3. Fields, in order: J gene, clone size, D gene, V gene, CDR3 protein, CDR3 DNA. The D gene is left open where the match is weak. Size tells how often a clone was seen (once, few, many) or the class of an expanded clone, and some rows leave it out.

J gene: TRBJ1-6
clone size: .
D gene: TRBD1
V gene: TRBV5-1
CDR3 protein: CASSGQGASYSPLHF
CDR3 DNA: TGCGCCAGCAGCGGCCAGGGGGCCTCGTATTCACCCCTCCACTTT

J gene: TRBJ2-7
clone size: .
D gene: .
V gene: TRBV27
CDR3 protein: CASSFSAGYEQYF
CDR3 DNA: TGTGCCAGCAGTTTTAGCGCGGGTTACGAGCAGTACTTC

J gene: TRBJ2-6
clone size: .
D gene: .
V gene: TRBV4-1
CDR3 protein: CASSQVPGNNVLTF
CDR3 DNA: TGCGCCAGCAGCCAAGTCCCAGGGAACAACGTCCTGACTTTC

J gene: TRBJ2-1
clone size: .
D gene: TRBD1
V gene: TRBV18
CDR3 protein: CASSPTGTGYNEQFF
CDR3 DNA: TGTGCCAGCTCACCAACCGGGACAGGGTATAATGAGCAGTTCTTC

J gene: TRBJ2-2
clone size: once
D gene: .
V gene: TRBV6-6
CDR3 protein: CASLVKREYTGELFF
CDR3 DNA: TGTGCCAGTTTGGTCAAACGGGAGTACACCGGGGAGCTGTTTTTT

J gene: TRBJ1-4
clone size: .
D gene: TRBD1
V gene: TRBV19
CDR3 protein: CASRLTGNNEKLFF
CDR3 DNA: TGTGCCAGCAGATTGACAGGGAATAATGAAAAACTGTTTTTT

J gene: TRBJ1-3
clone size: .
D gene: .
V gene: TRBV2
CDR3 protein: CASSEEPGEGNTIYF
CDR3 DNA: TGTGCCAGCAGTGAAGAGCCAGGGGAGGGAAACACCATATATTTT

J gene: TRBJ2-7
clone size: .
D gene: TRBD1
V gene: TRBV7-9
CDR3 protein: CASSFGGTGLAYEQYF
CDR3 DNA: TGTGCCAGCAGCTTTGGAGGGACAGGTCTTGCCTACGAGCAGTACTTC

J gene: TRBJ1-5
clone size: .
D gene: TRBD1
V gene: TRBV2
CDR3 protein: CASGFLRTGYSNQPQHF
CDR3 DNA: TGTGCCAGCGGGTTCTTACGGACAGGCTATAGCAATCAGCCCCAGCATTTT

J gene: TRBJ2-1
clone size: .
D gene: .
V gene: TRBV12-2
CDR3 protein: CPTVPRKGKGGNEQFF
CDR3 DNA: TGTCCTACGGTACCCCGGAAGGGGAAGGGCGGCAATGAGCAGTTCTTC

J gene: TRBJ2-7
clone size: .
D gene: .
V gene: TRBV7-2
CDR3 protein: CASSLSNYEQYF
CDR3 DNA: TGTGCCAGCAGCTTGTCTAACTACGAGCAGTACTTC

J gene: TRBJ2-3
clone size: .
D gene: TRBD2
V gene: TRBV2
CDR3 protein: CASSPPTSGGITDTQYF
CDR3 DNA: TGTGCCAGCAGCCCCCCCACTAGCGGGGGGATCACAGATACGCAGTATTTT

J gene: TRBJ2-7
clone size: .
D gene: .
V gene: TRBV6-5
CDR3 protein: CASSRPSDGAYEQYF
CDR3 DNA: TGTGCCAGCAGCCGGCCTTCGGACGGGGCCTACGAGCAGTACTTC

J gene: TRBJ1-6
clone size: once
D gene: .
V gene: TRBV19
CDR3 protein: CASSSRDIYNSPLHF
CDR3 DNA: TGTGCCAGTAGTAGCCGGGACATCTATAATTCCCCCCTCCACTTT

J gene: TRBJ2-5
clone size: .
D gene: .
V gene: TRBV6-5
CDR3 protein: CASSREGAGWETQYF
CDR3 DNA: TGTGCCAGCAGCCGGGAGGGGGCAGGGTGGGAGACCCAGTACTTC

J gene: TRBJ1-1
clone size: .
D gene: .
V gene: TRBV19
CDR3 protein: CASRPTGPTPEAFF
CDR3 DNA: TGTGCCAGTAGGCCGACAGGCCCGACACCTGAAGCTTTCTTT

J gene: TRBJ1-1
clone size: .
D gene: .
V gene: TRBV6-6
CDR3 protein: CASSFEAFF
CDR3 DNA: TGTGCCAGCAGTTTCGAGGCTTTCTTT

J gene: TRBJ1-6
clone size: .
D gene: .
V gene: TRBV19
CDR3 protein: CASSPDISYNSPLHF
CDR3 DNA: TGTGCCAGTAGCCCGGACATCTCCTATAATTCACCCCTCCACTTT

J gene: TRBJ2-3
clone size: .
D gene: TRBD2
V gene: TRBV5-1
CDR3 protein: CASRLAGFSTDTQYF
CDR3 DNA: TGCGCCAGCAGACTAGCGGGGTTTTCCACAGATACGCAGTATTTT

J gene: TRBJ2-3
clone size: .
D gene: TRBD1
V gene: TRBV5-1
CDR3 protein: CASTTGDSTDTQYF
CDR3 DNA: TGCGCCAGTACGACAGGGGACAGCACAGATACGCAGTATTTT

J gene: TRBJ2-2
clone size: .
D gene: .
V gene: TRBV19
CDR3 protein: CASSIGRGNTGELFF
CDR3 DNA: TGTGCCAGTAGTATAGGCAGGGGCAACACCGGGGAGCTGTTTTTT

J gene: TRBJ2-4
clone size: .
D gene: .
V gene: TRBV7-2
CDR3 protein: CASSLVWDIENIQYF
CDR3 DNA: TGTGCCAGCAGCTTAGTATGGGACATCGAAAACATTCAGTACTTC

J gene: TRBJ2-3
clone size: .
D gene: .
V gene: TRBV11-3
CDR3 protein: CASSNMASDTQYF
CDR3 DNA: TGTGCCAGCAGCAACATGGCCTCAGATACGCAGTATTTT

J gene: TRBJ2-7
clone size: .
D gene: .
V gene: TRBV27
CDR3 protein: CASSLGWGVSYEQYF
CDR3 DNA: TGTGCCAGCAGTTTAGGGTGGGGCGTTTCCTACGAGCAGTACTTC

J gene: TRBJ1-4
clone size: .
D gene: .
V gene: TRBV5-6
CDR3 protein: CASSWRFQTNEKLFF
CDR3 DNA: TGTGCCAGCAGTTGGCGGTTCCAGACTAATGAAAAACTGTTTTTT

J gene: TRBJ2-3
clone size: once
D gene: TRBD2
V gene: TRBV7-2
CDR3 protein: CASTLFSGGAADTQYF
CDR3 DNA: TGTGCCAGCACCCTGTTTAGCGGGGGGGCAGCAGATACGCAGTATTTT